The clone carrying this TCR beta chain was picked up many times. This sample's TCRbeta library carried unique molecular identifier barcodes. TCRdb re-called the PCR reads through MiXCR, storing one row per CDR3 protein. The sample shows about 72,000 distinct CDR3 sequences, about 7% of them seen only once. The data were obtained in a study of T-cell reconstitution after alpha-beta-depleted transplantation in children. This CDR3 spans 18 amino acids. The junction had 17 bases not matched to a gene; V was cut back by 5 bases and J by 7 bases. Germline CDR1 MDHEN, CDR2 SYDVKM. The sample here was PBMCs from the stem cell graft donor, taken from the stem cell graft. This receptor was taken from a human donor who donated a stem cell graft to a child with acute lymphoblastic leukemia. The chain employs TRBV28 and TRBJ2-7, with 13 bases aligning to TRBD2. The CDR3 DNA follows: TGTGCCAGCAGTACTCGACCCGGGACTAGCGGGGCTAATCGGGAGCAGTACTTC. This translates into CASSTRPGTSGANREQYF. The full variable domain, in which reference TRBV28 and TRBJ2-7 provide the parts outside the CDR3, is DVKVTQSSRYLVKRTGEKVFLECVQDMDHENMFWYRQDPGLGLRLIYFSYDVKMKEKGDIPEGYSVSREKKERFSLILESASTNQTSMYLCASSTRPGTSGANREQYFGPGTRLTVT.